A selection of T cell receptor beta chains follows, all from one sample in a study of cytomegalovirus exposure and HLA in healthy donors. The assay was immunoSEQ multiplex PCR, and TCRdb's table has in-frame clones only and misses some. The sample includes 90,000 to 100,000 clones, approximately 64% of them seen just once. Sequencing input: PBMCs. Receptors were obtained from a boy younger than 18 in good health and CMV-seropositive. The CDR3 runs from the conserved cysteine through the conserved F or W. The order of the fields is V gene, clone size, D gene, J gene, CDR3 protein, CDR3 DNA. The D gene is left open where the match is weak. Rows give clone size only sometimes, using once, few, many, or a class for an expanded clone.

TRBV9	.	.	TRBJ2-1	CASSQNDGDNEQFF	TGTGCCAGCAGCCAAAATGACGGAGACAATGAGCAGTTCTTC
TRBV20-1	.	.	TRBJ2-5	CSARDPGTQYF	TGCAGTGCTAGAGACCCGGGGACCCAGTACTTC
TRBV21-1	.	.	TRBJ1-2	CASSPRRVGGSTYGYTF	TGTGCCAGCAGCCCAAGAAGGGTAGGGGGCAGCACCTATGGCTACACCTTC
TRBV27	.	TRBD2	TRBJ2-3	CASSRTRTTDTQYF	TGTGCCAGCAGTCGGACTAGAACAACAGATACGCAGTATTTT
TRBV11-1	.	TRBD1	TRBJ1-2	CASSNNAGWTGGIGYGYTF	TGTGCCAGCAGCAACAATGCCGGTTGGACAGGGGGCATTGGCTATGGCTACACCTTC
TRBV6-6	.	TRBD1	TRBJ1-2	CASRSGQGNSNYGYTF	TGTGCCAGCAGATCCGGACAGGGCAATTCGAACTATGGCTACACCTTC
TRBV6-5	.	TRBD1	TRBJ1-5	CASRESYRGFQPQHF	TGTGCCAGCAGAGAATCCTACAGGGGTTTCCAGCCCCAGCATTTT
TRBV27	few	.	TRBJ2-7	CASSLSFQGKAYEQYF	TGTGCCAGCAGTTTATCGTTCCAGGGTAAAGCCTACGAGCAGTACTTC
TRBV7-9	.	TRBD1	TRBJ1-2	CASGQGGGYTF	TGTGCCAGCGGACAGGGAGGAGGCTACACCTTC
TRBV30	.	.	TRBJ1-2	CAWSPSGVTGYTF	TGTGCCTGGAGTCCATCAGGGGTAACTGGCTACACCTTC
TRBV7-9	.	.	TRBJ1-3	CASSLRGNTIYF	TGTGCCAGCAGCTTACGTGGCAACACCATATATTTT
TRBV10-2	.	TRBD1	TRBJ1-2	CASRRDSQTNGYTF	TGCGCCAGCAGGAGGGACAGCCAAACTAATGGCTACACCTTC
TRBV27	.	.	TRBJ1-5	CASSPWPWPSNQPQHF	TGTGCCAGCAGTCCCTGGCCTTGGCCGAGCAATCAGCCCCAGCATTTT
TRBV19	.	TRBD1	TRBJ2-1	CASTGPGQWEFF	TGTGCCAGTACTGGTCCGGGACAGTGGGAGTTCTTC
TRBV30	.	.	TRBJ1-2	CAWSAEWYGYTF	TGTGCCTGGAGTGCCGAGTGGTATGGCTACACCTTC
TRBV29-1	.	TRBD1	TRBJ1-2	CSAQGAEEGYTF	TGCAGCGCCCAGGGGGCGGAAGAAGGCTACACCTTC
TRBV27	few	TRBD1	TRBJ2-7	CAILCSGGYYEQYF	TGTGCCATCCTATGTTCAGGGGGCTACTACGAGCAGTACTTC
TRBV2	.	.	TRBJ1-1	CASSVWAARSSTEAFF	TGTGCCAGCAGTGTGTGGGCAGCTCGCAGCAGTACTGAAGCTTTCTTT
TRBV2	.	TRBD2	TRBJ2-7	CASSGYGRVTTYEQYF	TGTGCCAGCAGTGGCTACGGGAGGGTGACCACCTACGAGCAGTACTTC
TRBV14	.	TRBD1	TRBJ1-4	CASSPLGGSVEKLFF	TGTGCCAGCAGCCCTCTAGGGGGCAGCGTCGAAAAACTGTTTTTT
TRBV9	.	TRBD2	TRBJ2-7	CASSADISRGGREQYF	TGTGCCAGCAGCGCCGACATCAGCCGCGGGGGGAGGGAGCAGTACTTC
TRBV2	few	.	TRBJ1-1	CATDRRDTMNTEAFF	TGTGCCACCGACAGACGGGACACTATGAACACTGAAGCTTTCTTT
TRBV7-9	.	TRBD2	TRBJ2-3	CASSSLAGRTDTQYF	TGTGCCAGCAGCTCCCTAGCGGGGCGCACAGATACGCAGTATTTT